The 26 T cell receptor beta chains below come from one sample, sequenced in a study of graft-versus-host responses after intestinal transplantation. Graft tissue processing released intraepithelial and lamina propria lymphocytes. Libraries were prepared by immunoSEQ multiplex PCR; TCRdb keeps only in-frame clonotypes and omits some of them. The table records fewer than 9,500 clones, under 80% of them present only once. This sample comprised ileum tissue, obtained nearly 500 days after intestinal transplant. These receptors were obtained from a human patient who received an intestinal transplant, so some T cells may come from the graft donor.

V usage is TRBV6-1 and J usage is TRBJ2-3; 7 positions match TRBD2. V dropped 2 bases and J dropped 0; count of bases not matched to a gene: 2. Germline V gene data show CDR1 as MNHNS and CDR2 as SASEGT. This CDR3 is 15 amino acids long. The CDR3 sequence: CASSEFSGSTDTQYF. CDR3 sequence (DNA): TGTGCCAGCAGTGAATTTAGCGGGAGCACAGATACGCAGTATTTT.

The chain is built from TRBV5-4 and TRBJ2-7, with no clear D. The CDR3 is 14 residues long. V lost 0 bases to trimming and J lost 5 bases, with 12 bases between them. Germline V lookup: CDR1 SGHNT, CDR2 YYREEE (reference sequence). The CDR3 DNA sequence: TGTGCCAGCAGCTTGGGGACCGCACGCAACGAGCAGTACTTC. This codes for CASSLGTARNEQYF.

Concerning this clone: A read error may be the cause here, since a much bigger clone is one base away. V gene TRBV28 combines with J gene TRBJ1-4; no reliable D call. Germline lookup yields CDR1 MDHEN and CDR2 SYDVKM. The CDR3 contains 13 residues. Trimming stripped 5 bases from V and 8 bases from J, with 12 bases between. CDR3 region: CASSKHGWEKLFF. DNA for the CDR3: TGTGCCAGCAGTAAGCATGGATGGGAAAAACTGTTTTTT.

A few counts support this clone. The rearrangement joins TRBV5-1 to TRBJ1-5; D gene ambiguous. V lost 3 bases and J lost 0, with 10 bases in between. The CDR3 has 15 amino acids. Germline V gives CDR1 SGHRS, CDR2 YFSETQ. This CDR3 is CASSSDGYSNQPQHF. For the CDR3, the DNA is TGCGCCAGCAGCTCGGACGGATATAGCAATCAGCCCCAGCATTTT.

This chain links TRBV6-6 with TRBJ2-3; TRBD2 is a possible D gene (6 bases). The CDR3 covers 14 residues. The V end lost 7 bases, the J end lost 8 bases, and 19 bases lay between the germline ends. Germline CDR1 is MNHNY and CDR2 is SVGAGI (reference sequence). The CDR3 reads CASNGDREWGTQYF. CDR3 nucleotide sequence: TGTGCCAGCAATGGGGATCGGGAGTGGGGTACGCAGTATTTT.

The chain joins TRBV5-4 to TRBJ2-5; D not certain. This CDR3 spans 12 amino acids. Germline values: CDR1 SGHNT, CDR2 YYREEE (reference sequence). The V end was cut by 2 bases, the J end by 2 bases, with 4 bases between. DNA of the CDR3: TGTGCCAGCAGCTTCTCTCAAGAGACCCAGTACTTC. It yields the protein CASSFSQETQYF.

Concerning this clone itself: Additional DNA sequences in this sample encode the identical CDR3. The V call is TRBV9, the J call TRBJ2-1, with 9 bases lining up with TRBD1. Germline loops: CDR1 SGDLS, CDR2 YYNGEE. CDR3 length equals 15 residues. The ends lost 0 bases at V and 4 bases at J; junction bases unmatched: 2. The CDR3 DNA is TGTGCCAGCAGCGTAGAAGGGACAGGGTACAATGAGCAGTTCTTC. This sequence encodes CASSVEGTGYNEQFF.

The chain combines TRBV5-4 with TRBJ1-2; weak D call: TRBD1 (5 bases). Germline CDR1 and CDR2: SGHNT and YYREEE (reference sequence). The CDR3 is 14 residues long. With 0 bases removed from V and 2 bases from J, the gap between germline ends came to 8 bases. DNA for the CDR3: TGTGCCAGCAGCTTGGACCCAGGGAACTATGGCTACACCTTC. This gives the protein CASSLDPGNYGYTF.

By proportion, this clone is large (0.1 to 1%). The rearrangement joins TRBV27 to TRBJ2-7; TRBD1 is a possible D gene (5 bases). The V and J ends lost 2 bases and 6 bases respectively, with 14 bases between them. The CDR3 totals 14 residues. Germline V lookup: CDR1 MNHEY, CDR2 SMNVEV (reference sequence). CDR3 protein: CASSLTVRVGEQYF. The DNA of the CDR3 is TGTGCCAGCAGTTTAACAGTCAGGGTAGGCGAGCAGTACTTC.

This clone was picked up a small number of times. This chain uses TRBV28 with TRBJ1-3, with D unresolved. The ends were cut back, 6 bases at V and 0 bases at J, with 15 bases in the middle. Germline loops: CDR1 MDHEN, CDR2 SYDVKM. The CDR3 covers 16 residues. The CDR3 sequence is CASRQFGGLSGNTIYF. The DNA of the CDR3 is TGTGCCAGCAGGCAATTTGGCGGACTCTCTGGAAACACCATATATTTT. Complete variable domain (other parts from reference TRBV28 and TRBJ1-3): DVKVTQSSRYLVKRTGEKVFLECVQDMDHENMFWYRQDPGLGLRLIYFSYDVKMKEKGDIPEGYSVSREKKERFSLILESASTNQTSMYLCASRQFGGLSGNTIYFGEGSWLTVV.

The rearrangement links TRBV6-1 to TRBJ1-1; D perhaps matches TRBD1 (6 bases). Trimming left V 5 bases short and J 8 bases short, with 15 bases between. CDR3 size: 13 residues. Germline V gives CDR1 MNHNS, CDR2 SASEGT. The CDR3 bases are TGTGCCAGCAGTTTAGGAGACAGGAGCGAAGCTTTCTTT. It specifies CASSLGDRSEAFF.

The genes are TRBV27 and TRBJ1-5; D gene unclear. Per the germline V gene, CDR1 is MNHEY and CDR2 is SMNVEV (reference sequence). Trimming removed 2 bases from V and 2 bases from J, with 10 bases in between. The CDR3 sequence is 15 residues long. Here the CDR3 reads CASSLVGGGNQPQHF. As DNA, the CDR3 is TGTGCCAGCAGTTTAGTGGGCGGCGGCAATCAGCCCCAGCATTTT.

The chain is built from TRBV7-9 and TRBJ1-2, with D maybe TRBD1 (5 bases). The CDR3 is made up of 13 amino acids. The germline V and J ends were trimmed by 1 base and 3 bases, with 6 bases remaining between them. CDR1 is SEHNR, CDR2 FQNEAQ, per germline (reference sequence). In nucleotides, the CDR3 is TGTGCCAGCAGCTTAGGGACACACTATGGCTACACCTTC. It codes for CASSLGTHYGYTF.

The rearrangement joins TRBV4-2 to TRBJ1-1; maybe TRBD1 (6 bases). The CDR3 loop spans 15 amino acids. Trimming removed 2 bases from V and 4 bases from J, with 14 bases in between. CDR1 and CDR2 from the germline V gene are LGHNA and YNFKEQ. CDR3 nucleotide sequence: TGTGCCAGCAGCCAAATGCAGCAGGGGAGCACTGAAGCTTTCTTT. Translated: CASSQMQQGSTEAFF.

This clone was observed a few times. The rearrangement links TRBV18 to TRBJ2-5; 8 bases line up with TRBD1. CDR3 length equals 15 residues. The J segment lost 4 bases and the V segment lost 2 bases, leaving 6 bases of the junction unmatched. The germline V gene has CDR1 KGHSH and CDR2 LQKENI. The CDR3 loop reads CASSPSGGAGETQYF. The CDR3 DNA reads TGTGCCAGCTCACCATCAGGGGGCGCGGGAGAGACCCAGTACTTC.

This clone was counted between two and nine times. The chain employs TRBV4-1 and TRBJ1-6; unclear D gene. The CDR3 has 13 residues. V lost 3 bases, J lost 6 bases, and 6 bases lay in between. The V gene's germline CDR1 is MGHRA and CDR2 YSYEKL. The CDR3 protein is CASSQEFNSPLHF. The CDR3 DNA reads as TGCGCCAGCAGCCAGGAATTTAATTCACCCCTCCACTTT.

Remarks on this clone: A much larger clone lies one base from this, so it may be a read error. The V and J genes are TRBV27 and TRBJ1-5; possibly TRBD1 for D (5 bases). The CDR3 spans 19 residues. CDR1 and CDR2 (germline): MNHEY, SMNVEV (reference sequence). Here the CDR3 reads CAGSPRDGGGWGLNQPQHF. In nucleotides, the CDR3 is TGTGCCGGCAGTCCCCGAGATGGGGGAGGGTGGGGCCTAAATCAGCCCCAGCATTTT.

This clone rates as medium-sized. This rearrangement joins TRBV19 to TRBJ1-2; the D gene is possibly TRBD1 (5 bases). CDR1 and CDR2 from the germline V gene are LNHDA and SQIVND (reference sequence). Trimming stripped 6 bases from V and 2 bases from J, with 16 bases between. The CDR3 contains 15 residues. In DNA, the CDR3 is TGTGCCAGTAGACCGACAGCTTCCTTAAACTATGGCTACACCTTC. Translated: CASRPTASLNYGYTF.

Only one count was recorded for this clone. The CDR3 nucleotides are TGTGCCAGCAGCGCATGGTCGAACACCGGGGAGCTGTTTTTT. Amino acids: CASSAWSNTGELFF. The chain employs TRBV5-8 and TRBJ2-2; D gene unclear. The V end was cut by 4 bases, the J end by 0 bases, with 7 bases between. This CDR3 spans 14 amino acids. The germline gives CDR1 SGHTS, CDR2 YDEGEE.

The V gene is TRBV5-4, the J gene TRBJ2-4; a weak D match, TRBD1 (8 bases). This CDR3 has 14 amino acids. V dropped 4 bases and J dropped 7 bases, with 15 bases sitting between them. CDR1 is SGHNT, CDR2 YYREEE, per germline (reference sequence). The CDR3 nucleotides are TGTGCCAGCAGCGAAGGACAGGGAGGGAACATTCAGTACTTC. This codes for CASSEGQGGNIQYF.

This clone came up once. V usage is TRBV29-1 and J usage is TRBJ2-7; possible D gene TRBD1, 6 bases. Germline V gives CDR1 SQVTM, CDR2 ANQGSEA. The CDR3 is 12 residues long. Trimming pared 6 bases from V and 0 bases from J, leaving 9 bases between. CDR3 coding DNA: TGCAGCGTAGAGGGGGTCTCCTACGAGCAGTACTTC. It codes for CSVEGVSYEQYF.

The chain carries TRBV7-2 and TRBJ2-6; D not resolved. The CDR3 runs 18 residues. The germline CDR1 and CDR2 sequences are SGHTA and FQGNSA. V was clipped by 5 bases and J by 5 bases, with 22 bases between them. The CDR3 DNA follows: TGTGCCAGCAGCGGACCGAGGAGACGACAAAGTCGGGCCAACGTCCTGACTTTC. It encodes CASSGPRRRQSRANVLTF.

CDR3 loop: CASSLGGTGAGYTF. CDR3 coding DNA: TGCGCCAGCAGCTTGGGAGGGACAGGGGCCGGCTACACCTTC. This chain connects TRBV5-1 to TRBJ1-2; 10 nucleotides match TRBD1. The V and J ends lost 0 bases and 8 bases, in that order; junction bases with no gene match: 4. The CDR3 has 14 amino acids. CDR1 and CDR2 from the germline V gene are SGHRS and YFSETQ.

V usage is TRBV7-6 and J usage is TRBJ2-1; D not resolved. The CDR3 spans 14 residues. V was clipped by 1 base and J by 8 bases, with 12 bases between them. Germline values: CDR1 SGHVS, CDR2 FNYEAQ. CDR3: CASSLGVGLDEQFF. The CDR3 coding sequence is TGTGCCAGCAGCTTAGGGGTGGGTTTGGATGAGCAGTTCTTC. The complete variable domain, with remaining parts taken from reference TRBV7-6 and TRBJ2-1, reads GAGVSQSPRYKVTKRGQDVALRCDPISGHVSLYWYRQALGQGPEFLTYFNYEAQQDKSGLPNDRFSAERPEGSISTLTIQRTEQRDSAMYRCASSLGVGLDEQFFGPGTRLTVL.

With respect to this clone: One end of the junction varies from germline; a read error may be responsible. The chain links TRBV6-4 to TRBJ2-7, with D unresolved. The germline gives CDR1 MRHNA, CDR2 SNTAGT. CDR3 size: 13 residues. The CDR3 loop reads CASSYSNRVEQYF. CDR3 nucleotides: TGTGCCAGCAGTTACTCGAATCGTGTCGAGCAGTACTTC.

The rearrangement links TRBV7-9 to TRBJ2-3, with D unresolved. This CDR3 contains 10 residues. V lost 1 base and J 7 bases, leaving 0 bases between the germline ends. The germline CDR1 and CDR2 sequences are SEHNR and FQNEAQ (reference sequence). This CDR3 reads CASSLDTQYF. The CDR3 bases are TGTGCCAGCAGCTTAGATACGCAGTATTTT.